The 14 T cell receptor beta chains presented below share a single source sample, sequenced in a study of T cell changes during pregnancy in multiple sclerosis. Generated by immunoSEQ multiplex PCR, the TCRdb table keeps only in-frame clones and is missing some. Counted here are 95,000 to 100,000 clones, 75% to 95% occurring once; the ten biggest clones make up approximately 3.4%. The sample was peripheral blood, taken in the second trimester of pregnancy. These receptors were obtained from a female donor with multiple sclerosis, enrolled in a pregnancy study.

This rearrangement joins TRBV30 to TRBJ2-7; maybe TRBD2 (5 bases). Germline CDR1 and CDR2: GTSNPN and SVGIG (reference sequence). The ends were cut back, 4 bases at V and 4 bases at J, with 8 bases in the middle. The CDR3 has 11 residues. The CDR3 loop is CAWKREYEQYF. As DNA, the CDR3 is TGTGCCTGGAAGAGGGAGTACGAGCAGTACTTC.

The chain employs TRBV5-6 and TRBJ1-1; D gene uncertain. The CDR3 loop spans 14 amino acids. Looked up from germline, CDR1 is SGHDT and CDR2 is YYEEEE. V gave up 1 base and J gave up 0 bases, with 7 bases separating them. The CDR3 DNA is TGTGCCAGCAGCTTGTTACAGCTGAACACTGAAGCTTTCTTT. This sequence encodes CASSLLQLNTEAFF.

The rearrangement links TRBV13 to TRBJ2-1, with TRBD1 identical over 7 bases. This CDR3 comprises 15 residues. With 5 bases clipped from V and 2 bases from J, the junction kept 6 bases outside the gene matches. CDR1 and CDR2 (germline): PRHDT, FYEKMQ (reference sequence). The CDR3: CASSVLDRAYNEQFF. CDR3 DNA: TGTGCCAGCAGCGTACTAGACAGGGCCTACAATGAGCAGTTCTTC.

V is TRBV6-5 and J is TRBJ2-1, with TRBD2 as a possible D gene (5 bases). Trimming pared 2 bases from V and 8 bases from J, leaving 13 bases between. CDR3 size: 14 residues. Germline V gene sequence: CDR1 MNHEY, CDR2 SVGAGI. CDR3 region: CASSYGTRVDEQFF. CDR3 bases: TGTGCCAGCAGTTACGGAACTAGGGTAGATGAGCAGTTCTTC.

This chain links TRBV19 with TRBJ2-7; 10 nucleotides line up with TRBD2. V lost 4 bases and J lost 11; bases outside the gene matches: 8. The germline CDR1 and CDR2 sequences are LNHDA and SQIVND (reference sequence). The CDR3 totals 13 residues. The CDR3 spells CASSSIGTSGKYF. CDR3 DNA sequence: TGTGCCAGTAGTAGCATCGGAACTAGCGGGAAGTACTTC.

This chain's CDR3 is CASSSNRGLNYEQYF. In nucleotides, the CDR3 is TGTGCCAGCAGCTCAAACAGGGGCTTAAACTACGAGCAGTACTTC. This chain connects TRBV7-8 to TRBJ2-7; 7 bases map to TRBD1. The CDR3 has 15 residues. The germline V gene encodes CDR1 SGHVS and CDR2 FQNEAQ. J lost 3 bases, V lost 4 bases, and 9 bases had no gene match. Supplemented by reference TRBV7-8 and TRBJ2-7, the full variable domain reads GAGVSQSPRYKVAKRGQDVALRCDPISGHVSLFWYQQALGQGPEFLTYFQNEAQLDKSGLPSDRFFAERPEGSVSTLKIQRTQQEDSAVYLCASSSNRGLNYEQYFGPGTRLTVT.

Regarding this clone: The junction shows a germline mismatch at one end, possibly a read error. The J gene is TRBJ2-1, the V gene TRBV7-7, with a weak D call TRBD1 (6 bases). In germline, CDR1 is SSHAT, CDR2 FNYEAQ (reference sequence). The CDR3 contains 15 residues. This CDR3 reads CASSSLVGGYNEQFF. CDR3 sequence (DNA): TGTGCTAGCAGCTCTTTAGTAGGGGGCTACAATGAGCAGTTCTTC.

The J gene is TRBJ2-1, the V gene TRBV9; TRBD2 matches at 11 bases. Germline V gene sequence: CDR1 SGDLS, CDR2 YYNGEE. With V trimmed by 4 bases and J by 2 bases, 5 bases remained unmatched. The CDR3 runs to 16 residues. This CDR3 is CASSPGTSGTYNEQFF. As DNA, the CDR3 is TGTGCCAGCAGCCCCGGGACTAGCGGAACCTACAATGAGCAGTTCTTC. The variable domain in full, with the rest retrieved from reference TRBV9 and TRBJ2-1, is DSGVTQTPKHLITATGQRVTLRCSPRSGDLSVYWYQQSLDQGLQFLIQYYNGEERAKGNILERFSAQQFPDLHSELNLSSLELGDSALYFCASSPGTSGTYNEQFFGPGTRLTVL.

This chain links TRBV19 with TRBJ1-2; a possible D gene is TRBD1 (5 bases). The CDR3 has 14 residues. V was cut by 5 bases and J by 2 bases, with 12 bases left in between. Germline V gene lookup returns CDR1 LNHDA and CDR2 SQIVND (reference sequence). CDR3 in DNA: TGTGCCAGTAGTCCGACAGCATTGAACTATGGCTACACCTTC. Protein: CASSPTALNYGYTF.

This clone has a single count. V is TRBV5-1 and J is TRBJ2-3, with D possibly matching TRBD2 (6 bases). The CDR3 sequence is 15 residues long. V gave up 0 bases and J gave up 4 bases, with 12 bases separating them. In germline, CDR1 is SGHRS, CDR2 YFSETQ. For the CDR3, the DNA is TGCGCCAGCAGCTTGGAAGGGCGGGAACCAGATACGCAGTATTTT. Translated: CASSLEGREPDTQYF.

The chain joins TRBV5-1 to TRBJ2-1; 7 bases fit TRBD2. The junction had 3 bases not matched to a gene; V was cut back by 0 bases and J by 3 bases. This CDR3 is 15 amino acids long. Germline V gives CDR1 SGHRS, CDR2 YFSETQ. The CDR3 coding sequence is TGCGCCAGCAGCTTGGTGGGGGAGGGCTACAATGAGCAGTTCTTC. Translation: CASSLVGEGYNEQFF. Looking up the rest from reference TRBV5-1 and TRBJ2-1 gives the full variable domain: KAGVTQTPRYLIKTRGQQVTLSCSPISGHRSVSWYQQTPGQGLQFLFEYFSETQRNKGNFPGRFSGRQFSNSRSEMNVSTLELGDSALYLCASSLVGEGYNEQFFGPGTRLTVL.

Notes on this clone: Other DNA sequences in the sample encode the same CDR3. V and J are TRBV5-4 and TRBJ2-3; 12 nucleotides agree with TRBD2. The CDR3 spans 16 residues. Germline CDR1 reads SGHNT; CDR2 reads YYREEE (reference sequence). Trimming at V came to 0 bases and at J to 1 base, leaving 0 bases not matched to a gene. The CDR3: CASSLGLAGGTDTQYF. Here the CDR3 DNA reads TGTGCCAGCAGCTTGGGACTAGCGGGAGGCACAGATACGCAGTATTTT.

This chain joins TRBV19 and TRBJ1-1, with D possibly TRBD1 on 5 matching bases. CDR1 LNHDA and CDR2 SQIVND come from the germline V gene (reference sequence). The length of the CDR3 is 17 residues. The V and J ends lost 1 base and 0 bases respectively, with 15 bases between them. CDR3: CASSIGQGGPMNTEAFF. CDR3 nucleotide sequence: TGTGCCAGTAGTATAGGTCAGGGTGGCCCCATGAACACTGAAGCTTTCTTT.

The rearrangement joins TRBV27 to TRBJ1-2, with 7 bases aligning to TRBD1. The germline V gene has CDR1 MNHEY and CDR2 SMNVEV (reference sequence). J gave up 8 bases and V 5 bases, and 14 bases lay outside the gene matches. CDR3 length: 15 amino acids. CDR3 region: CASSPGQPAVGGYTF. CDR3 DNA: TGTGCCAGCAGTCCGGGACAGCCGGCAGTCGGCGGCTACACCTTC.